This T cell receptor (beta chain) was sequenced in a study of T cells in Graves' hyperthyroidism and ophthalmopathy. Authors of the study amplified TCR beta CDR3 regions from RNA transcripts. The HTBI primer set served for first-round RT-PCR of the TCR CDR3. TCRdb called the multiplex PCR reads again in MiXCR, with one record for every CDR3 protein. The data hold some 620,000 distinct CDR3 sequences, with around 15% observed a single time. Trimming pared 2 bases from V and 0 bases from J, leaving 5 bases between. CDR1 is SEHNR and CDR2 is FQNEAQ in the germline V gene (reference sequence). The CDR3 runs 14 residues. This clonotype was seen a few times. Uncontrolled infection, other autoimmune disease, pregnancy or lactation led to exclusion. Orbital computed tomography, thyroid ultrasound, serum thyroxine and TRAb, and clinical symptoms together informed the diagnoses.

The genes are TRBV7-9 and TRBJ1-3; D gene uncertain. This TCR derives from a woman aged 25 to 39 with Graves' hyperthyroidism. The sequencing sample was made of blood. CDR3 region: CASSLSISGNTIYF. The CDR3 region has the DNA TGTGCCAGCAGCTTATCTATCTCTGGAAACACCATATATTTT.